Here is one T cell receptor beta chain with its context. TCRdb's copy holds only in-frame clones and misses some; the assay was immunoSEQ multiplex PCR. Found here are under 200,000 clones, 88% of them singletons; the top ten hold approximately 6.6%. In terms of age and location, participants ranged from about 18 to 95 years and lived in 24 US areas. The sample belongs to a study of blood T cell repertoires in COVID-19. Sequencing input: PBMCs or T cells enriched from blood (not recorded which). This clonotype was sampled from a woman aged 45-59 years who had recovered from COVID-19.

Written as DNA, the CDR3 is TGTGCCAGCAGTGAAGGGCCAGGGTATAGCAATCAGCCCCAGCATTTT. Its translation is CASSEGPGYSNQPQHF. This chain uses TRBV6-1 with TRBJ1-5; a possible D gene is TRBD1 (5 bases). Trimming pared 1 base from V and 0 bases from J, leaving 10 bases between. Germline V gene lookup returns CDR1 MNHNS and CDR2 SASEGT. The CDR3 consists of 16 residues.